The TCR beta chain under discussion was sequenced for a study of shared clonotypes between healthy human individuals. Study results and caveats: Generation of non-shared clonotypes was less probable than generation of clonotypes shared by all four donors.

Assay used: immunoSEQ multiplex PCR; TCRdb lists only in-frame clones, some missing. The sample includes around 1.6 million clones, about 98% seen only once; the top ten take roughly 0.42%. The split of CD4+ cells yielded CD45RA+ naive and CD45RA-negative memory subsets. On this clone: Its target is unknown.

This CDR3 has 14 residues. CDR1 is ENHRY and CDR2 is SYGVKD in the germline V gene. The J segment lost 2 bases and the V segment lost 6 bases, leaving 6 bases of the junction unmatched. The sequenced sample was naive CD4+ T cells sorted from blood. Specified subset: CD45RA+ positively selected. This TCR was sampled from a man aged 25-45 years in good health. The chain has TRBV10-3 and TRBJ2-7; TRBD2 matches at 8 bases. The CDR3 bases are TGTGCCATCAGAGAGGATAGCGGGACCTACGAGCAGTACTTC. It is translated as CAIREDSGTYEQYF.